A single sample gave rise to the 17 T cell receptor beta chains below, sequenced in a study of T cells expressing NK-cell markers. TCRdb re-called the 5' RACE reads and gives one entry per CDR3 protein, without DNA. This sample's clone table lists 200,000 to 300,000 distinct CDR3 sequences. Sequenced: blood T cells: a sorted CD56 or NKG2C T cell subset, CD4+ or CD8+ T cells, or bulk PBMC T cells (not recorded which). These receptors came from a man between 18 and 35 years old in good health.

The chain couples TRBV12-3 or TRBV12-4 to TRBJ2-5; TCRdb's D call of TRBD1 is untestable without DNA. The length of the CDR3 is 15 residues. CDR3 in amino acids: CASSPRTGNPETQYF.

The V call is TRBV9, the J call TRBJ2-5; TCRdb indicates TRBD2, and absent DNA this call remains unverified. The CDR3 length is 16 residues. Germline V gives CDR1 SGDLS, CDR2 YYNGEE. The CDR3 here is CASSVHGGRGKETQYF.

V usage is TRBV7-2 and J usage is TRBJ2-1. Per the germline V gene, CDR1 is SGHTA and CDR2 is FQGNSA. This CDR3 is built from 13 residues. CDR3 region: CASSLYPTPDQFF.

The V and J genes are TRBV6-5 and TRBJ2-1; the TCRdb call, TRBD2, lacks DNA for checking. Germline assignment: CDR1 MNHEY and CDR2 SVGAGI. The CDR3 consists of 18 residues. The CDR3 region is CASSYSVLRVARENERFF.

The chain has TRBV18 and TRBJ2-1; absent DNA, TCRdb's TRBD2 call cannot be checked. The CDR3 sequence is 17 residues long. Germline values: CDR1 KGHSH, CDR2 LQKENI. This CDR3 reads CASSLTSGRGSYNEQFF.

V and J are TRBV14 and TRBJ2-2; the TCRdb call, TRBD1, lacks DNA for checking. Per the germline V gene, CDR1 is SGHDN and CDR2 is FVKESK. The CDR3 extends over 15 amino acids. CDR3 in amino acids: CASSPVQGLTGELFF.

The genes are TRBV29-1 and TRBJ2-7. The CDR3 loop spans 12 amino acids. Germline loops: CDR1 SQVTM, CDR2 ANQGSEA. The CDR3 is CSFRIGNYEQYF.

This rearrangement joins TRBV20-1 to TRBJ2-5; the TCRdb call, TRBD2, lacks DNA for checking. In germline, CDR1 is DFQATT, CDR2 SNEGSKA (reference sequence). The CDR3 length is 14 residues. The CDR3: CSGLAGGFGETQYF.

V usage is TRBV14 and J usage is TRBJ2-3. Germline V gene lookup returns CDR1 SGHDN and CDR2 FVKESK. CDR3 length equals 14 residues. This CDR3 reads CASSLRQSTDTQYF.

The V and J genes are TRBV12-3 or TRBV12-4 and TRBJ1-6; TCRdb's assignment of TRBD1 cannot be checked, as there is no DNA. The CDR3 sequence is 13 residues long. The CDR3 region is CASRAGQGSPLHF.

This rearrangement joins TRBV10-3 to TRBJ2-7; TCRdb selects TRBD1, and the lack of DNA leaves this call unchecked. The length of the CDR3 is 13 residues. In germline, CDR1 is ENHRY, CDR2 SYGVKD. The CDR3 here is CAISRDGDYEQYF.

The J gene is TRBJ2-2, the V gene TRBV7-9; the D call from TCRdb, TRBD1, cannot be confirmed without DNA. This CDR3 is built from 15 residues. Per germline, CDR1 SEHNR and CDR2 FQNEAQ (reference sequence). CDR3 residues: CASSSFSLPAGELFF.

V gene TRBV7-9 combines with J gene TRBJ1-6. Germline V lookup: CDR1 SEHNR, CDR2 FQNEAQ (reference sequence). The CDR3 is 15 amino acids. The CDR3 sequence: CASGPGGVRNSPLHF.

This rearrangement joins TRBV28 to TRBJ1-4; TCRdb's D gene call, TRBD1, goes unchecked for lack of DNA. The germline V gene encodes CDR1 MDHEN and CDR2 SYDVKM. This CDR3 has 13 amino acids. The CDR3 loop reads CAIYGGSEKKLFF.

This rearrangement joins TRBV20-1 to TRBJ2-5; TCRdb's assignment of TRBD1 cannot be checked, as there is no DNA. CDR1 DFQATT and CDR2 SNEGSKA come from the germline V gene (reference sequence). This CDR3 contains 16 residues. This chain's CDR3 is CSVGPRSAGPQETQYF.

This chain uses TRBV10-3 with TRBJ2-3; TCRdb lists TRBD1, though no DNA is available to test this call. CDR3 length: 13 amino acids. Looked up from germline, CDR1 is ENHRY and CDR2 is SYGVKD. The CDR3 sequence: CAISHRAADTQYF.

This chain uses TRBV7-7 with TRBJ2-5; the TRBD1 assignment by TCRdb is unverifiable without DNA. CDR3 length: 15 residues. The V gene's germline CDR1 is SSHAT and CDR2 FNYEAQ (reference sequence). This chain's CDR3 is CASSLDSRAGETQYF.